This T cell receptor (beta chain) emerged from a study of OX40 agonist ivuxolimab in advanced cancers. On the study more broadly: Prior anti-PD-1, anti-PD-L1 or anti-CTLA-4 therapy was allowed; approximately 40% had some.

This clone occurred once. Its antigen remains unidentified. One end of the junction does not line up with germline, which may come from a read error. From germline, CDR1 is SGHTA and CDR2 FQGNSA. The CDR3 is 15 residues long. Only in-frame clones appear in the TCRdb table, and some are missing; sequencing was by immunoSEQ multiplex PCR. The sample has 75,000 to 95,000 clones, roughly 92% seen once. Points from the study as a whole: Normalized expansion of T-cell clones was also low for some nonresponders.

J is TRBJ2-1 and V is TRBV7-2; possible D gene TRBD2, 6 bases. This receptor was identified in an adult with an advanced solid tumor such as melanoma, head and neck, liver or kidney cancer. Sequenced material: CD4+ or CD8+ T cells sorted from blood, taken in a trial of the OX40 agonist ivuxolimab. CDR3 sequence reads: CASRLAVPSYNEQFF. Written as DNA, the CDR3 is TGTGCCAGCAGGTTAGCGGTCCCTTCCTACAATGAGCAGTTCTTC.